This TCR beta chain originates from a study of blood T cell repertoires in COVID-19. Across the whole study: The United States, Italy and Spain were the sources of the acute and convalescent COVID-19 samples.

Original analysis: Amplification of reference gene primers provided the estimated nucleated cell counts. Measured with immunoSEQ multiplex PCR; TCRdb has only the in-frame clones, and not every one. D and trimming were read from the DNA, whereas the V and J calls and clone size are those reported in that table. The table includes some 340,000 clones, less than 90% detected once. The V end was cut by 0 bases, the J end by 0 bases, with 10 bases between. This CDR3 comprises 15 residues. CDR1 and CDR2 (germline): SGDLS, YYNGEE. This receptor was obtained from a woman between 50 and 59 years old who had recovered from COVID-19. The genes are TRBV9 and TRBJ2-7, with D unresolved. Input material: PBMCs or T cells enriched from blood (not recorded which). For the CDR3, the DNA is TGTGCCAGCAGCGTAGGCGGATCCAGCTCCTACGAGCAGTACTTC. Translated: CASSVGGSSSYEQYF.